This T cell receptor beta chain was observed in a study of CD8 T cells in ankylosing spondylitis. For this clonotype: Its target is unknown.

TCRdb ran MiXCR on the 5' RACE reads and lists one entry per CDR3 protein. The repertoire consists of around 440,000 distinct CDR3 sequences, with roughly 17% occurring once and the leading ten covering around 0.92%. General study points: Within ankylosing spondylitis blood, a TCR beta motif made up of seven to nine highly homologous variants appeared to be characteristic. Matched synovial fluid from ankylosing spondylitis patients was reported to be enriched for disease-linked clones.

The material sequenced was blood, either unsorted or a sorted T cell fraction (not recorded which). The sequence was obtained from a male donor with ankylosing spondylitis.

Here the CDR3 DNA reads TGTGCCAGCTCCCGAGGTGCGGAATCGAAAGCTTTCTTT. Translation: CASSRGAESKAFF. The chain combines TRBV7-9 with TRBJ1-1; no clear D. This CDR3 has 13 residues. Germline V gene lookup returns CDR1 SEHNR and CDR2 FQNEAQ (reference sequence). Trimming cost V 8 bases and J 9 bases, with 19 bases left between them.